The source of this TCR beta chain is a study of a mutant IDH1 vaccine in newly diagnosed glioma. Study context: Following radiotherapy alone, or alongside temozolomide cycles, vaccination was started after an interval of 4-6 weeks. Of the patients given treatment, around 60% were male and around 38% were female, and a mean age of about 44 years was recorded.

Time point noted: week 5, during vaccination. The investigators gave 300 ug of mutant IDH1 20-mer peptide in each vaccine dose, together with topical imiquimod. The CDR3 runs to 13 residues. The trim removed 5 bases at V and 12 bases at J, leaving 8 bases unmatched. The germline CDR1 and CDR2 sequences are SEHNR and FQNEAQ (reference sequence). This clone occurred a few times. The target antigen is unknown. TCRdb keeps only in-frame clones here, not all; method: immunoSEQ multiplex PCR. The sample carries about 50,000 clones, roughly 78% recorded once. This material consisted of PBMCs, taken from a glioma patient whose treatment included an IDH1 peptide vaccine. The receptor was isolated from a man aged 45 to 65 with glioma. The rearrangement uses TRBV7-9 and TRBJ2-7; 12 positions match TRBD2. CDR3: CASSPTSGGGMYF. Here the CDR3 DNA reads TGTGCCAGCAGCCCGACTAGCGGGGGCGGTATGTACTTC.